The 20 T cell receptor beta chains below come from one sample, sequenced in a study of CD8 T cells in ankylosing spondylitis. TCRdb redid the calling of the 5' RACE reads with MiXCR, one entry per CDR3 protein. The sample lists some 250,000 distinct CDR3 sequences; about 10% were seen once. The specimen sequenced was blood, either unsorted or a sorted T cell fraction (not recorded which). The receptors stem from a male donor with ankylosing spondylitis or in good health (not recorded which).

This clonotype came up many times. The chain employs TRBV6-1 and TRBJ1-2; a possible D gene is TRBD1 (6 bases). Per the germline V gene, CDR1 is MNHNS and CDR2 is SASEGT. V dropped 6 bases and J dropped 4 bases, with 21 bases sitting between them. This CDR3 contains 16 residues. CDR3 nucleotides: TGTGCCAGCAGCCTCCAGGGGCCGCCGTTCTTCTATGGCTACACCTTC. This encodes CASSLQGPPFFYGYTF.

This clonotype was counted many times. The CDR3 here is CASTPTRLAGELFF. The CDR3 region has the DNA TGTGCCAGCACCCCGACTAGATTGGCCGGGGAGCTGTTTTTT. The rearrangement links TRBV12-3 or TRBV12-4 to TRBJ2-2; possible D gene TRBD2, 6 bases. V lost 7 bases, J lost 6 bases, and 15 bases lay in between. The CDR3 has 14 residues.

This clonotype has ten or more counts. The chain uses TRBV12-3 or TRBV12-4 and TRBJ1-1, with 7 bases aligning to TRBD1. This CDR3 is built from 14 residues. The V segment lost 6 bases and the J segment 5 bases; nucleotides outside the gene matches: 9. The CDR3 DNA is TGTGCCAGCAGGACAGGGTCGGGGTTGACTGAAGCTTTCTTT. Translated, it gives CASRTGSGLTEAFF.

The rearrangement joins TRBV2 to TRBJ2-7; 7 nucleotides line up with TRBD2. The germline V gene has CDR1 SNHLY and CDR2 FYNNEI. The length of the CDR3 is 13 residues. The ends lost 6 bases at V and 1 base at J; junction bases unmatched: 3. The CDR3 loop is CASRGGGSYEQYF. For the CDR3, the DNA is TGTGCCAGCAGGGGCGGGGGATCCTACGAGCAGTACTTC. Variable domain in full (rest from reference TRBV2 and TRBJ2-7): EPEVTQTPSHQVTQMGQEVILRCVPISNHLYFYWYRQILGQKVEFLVSFYNNEISEKSEIFDDQFSVERPDGSNFTLKIRSTKLEDSAMYFCASRGGGSYEQYFGPGTRLTVT.

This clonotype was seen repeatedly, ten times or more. The CDR3 bases are TGCGCCAGCAGCTTGGGACCTGAAGCTTTCTTT. Amino acid sequence: CASSLGPEAFF. The chain uses TRBV5-1 and TRBJ1-1; D is unresolved. The V end was cut by 0 bases, the J end by 6 bases, with 3 bases between. The CDR3 has 11 amino acids. Per the germline V gene, CDR1 is SGHRS and CDR2 is YFSETQ.

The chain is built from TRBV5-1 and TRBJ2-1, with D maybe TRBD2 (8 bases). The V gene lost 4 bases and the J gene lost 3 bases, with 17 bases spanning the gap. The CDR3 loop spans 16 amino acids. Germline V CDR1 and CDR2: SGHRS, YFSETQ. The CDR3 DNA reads TGCGCCAGCAGCAGGGATAGCGGGACAGACTACAATGAGCAGTTCTTC. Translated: CASSRDSGTDYNEQFF.

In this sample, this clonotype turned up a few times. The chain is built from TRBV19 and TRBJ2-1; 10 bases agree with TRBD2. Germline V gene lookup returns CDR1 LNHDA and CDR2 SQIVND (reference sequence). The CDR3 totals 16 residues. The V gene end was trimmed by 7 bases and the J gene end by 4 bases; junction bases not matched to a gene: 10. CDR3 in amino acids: CASTISGGWIYNEQFF. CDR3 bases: TGTGCCAGTACCATTAGCGGGGGGTGGATATACAATGAGCAGTTCTTC.

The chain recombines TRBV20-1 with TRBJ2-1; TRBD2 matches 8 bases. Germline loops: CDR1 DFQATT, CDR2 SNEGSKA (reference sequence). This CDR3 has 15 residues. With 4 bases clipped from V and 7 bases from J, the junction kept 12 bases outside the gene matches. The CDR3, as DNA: TGCAGTGCTATAAAGCGGGAGCATAAAGGGAATGAGCAGTTCTTC. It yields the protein CSAIKREHKGNEQFF.

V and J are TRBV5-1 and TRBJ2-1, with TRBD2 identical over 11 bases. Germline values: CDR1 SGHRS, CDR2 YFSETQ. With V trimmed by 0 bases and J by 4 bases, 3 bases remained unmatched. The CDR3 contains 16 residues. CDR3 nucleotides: TGCGCCAGCAGCTTGGAGGGGACTAGCGGATACAATGAGCAGTTCTTC. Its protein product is CASSLEGTSGYNEQFF.

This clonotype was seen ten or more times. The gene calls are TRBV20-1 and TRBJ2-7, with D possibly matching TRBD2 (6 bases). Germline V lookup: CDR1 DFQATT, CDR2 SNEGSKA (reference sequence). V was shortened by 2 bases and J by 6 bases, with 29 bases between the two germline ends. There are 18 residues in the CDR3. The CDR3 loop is CSARHPGLARGNAFEQYF. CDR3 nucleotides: TGCAGTGCTAGACATCCGGGACTGGCGCGAGGGAACGCCTTCGAGCAGTACTTC.

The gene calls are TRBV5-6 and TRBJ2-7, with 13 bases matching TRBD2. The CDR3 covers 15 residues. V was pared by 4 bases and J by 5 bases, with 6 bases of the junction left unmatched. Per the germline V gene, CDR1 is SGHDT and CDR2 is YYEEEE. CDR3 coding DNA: TGTGCCAGCAGCCGCCTCGGACTAGCGGGAGACGAGCAGTACTTC. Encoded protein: CASSRLGLAGDEQYF.

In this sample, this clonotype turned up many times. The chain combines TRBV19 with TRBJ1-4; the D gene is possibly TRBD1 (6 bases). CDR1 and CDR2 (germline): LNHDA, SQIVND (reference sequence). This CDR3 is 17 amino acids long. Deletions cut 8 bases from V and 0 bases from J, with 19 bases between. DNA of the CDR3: TGTGCCAGTCGTTCCCCAGGACAGTCTGCAACTAATGAAAAACTGTTTTTT. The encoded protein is CASRSPGQSATNEKLFF.

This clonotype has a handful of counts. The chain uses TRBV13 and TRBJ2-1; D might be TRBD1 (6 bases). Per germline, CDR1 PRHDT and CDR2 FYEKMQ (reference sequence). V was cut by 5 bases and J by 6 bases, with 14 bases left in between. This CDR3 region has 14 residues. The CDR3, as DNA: TGTGCCAGCAGCCTTACAGGGTTAGCCAATGAGCAGTTCTTC. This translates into CASSLTGLANEQFF. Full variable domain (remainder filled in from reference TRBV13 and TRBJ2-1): AAGVIQSPRHLIKEKRETATLKCYPIPRHDTVYWYQQGPGQDPQFLISFYEKMQSDKGSIPDRFSAQQFSDYHSELNMSSLELGDSALYFCASSLTGLANEQFFGPGTRLTVL.

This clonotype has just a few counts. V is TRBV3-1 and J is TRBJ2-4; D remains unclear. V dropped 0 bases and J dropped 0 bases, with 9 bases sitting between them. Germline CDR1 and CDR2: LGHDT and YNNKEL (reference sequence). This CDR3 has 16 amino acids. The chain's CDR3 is CASSQDPRIAKNIQYF. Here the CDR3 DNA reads TGTGCCAGCAGCCAAGACCCACGGATAGCCAAAAACATTCAGTACTTC.

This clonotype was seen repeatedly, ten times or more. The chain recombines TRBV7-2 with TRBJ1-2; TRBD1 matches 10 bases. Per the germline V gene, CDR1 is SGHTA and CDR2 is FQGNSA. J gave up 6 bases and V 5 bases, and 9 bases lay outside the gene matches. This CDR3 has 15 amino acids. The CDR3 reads CASSQQTGGADGYTF. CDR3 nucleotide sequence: TGTGCCAGCAGCCAGCAGACAGGGGGCGCGGATGGCTACACCTTC.

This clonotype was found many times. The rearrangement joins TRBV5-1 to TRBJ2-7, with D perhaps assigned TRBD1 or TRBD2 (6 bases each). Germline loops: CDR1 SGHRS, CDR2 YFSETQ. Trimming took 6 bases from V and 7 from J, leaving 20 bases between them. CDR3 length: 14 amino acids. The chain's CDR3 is CASNTPLEGEEQYF. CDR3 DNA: TGCGCCAGCAATACGCCCTTGGAGGGGGAAGAGCAGTACTTC. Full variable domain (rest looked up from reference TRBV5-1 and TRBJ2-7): KAGVTQTPRYLIKTRGQQVTLSCSPISGHRSVSWYQQTPGQGLQFLFEYFSETQRNKGNFPGRFSGRQFSNSRSEMNVSTLELGDSALYLCASNTPLEGEEQYFGPGTRLTVT.

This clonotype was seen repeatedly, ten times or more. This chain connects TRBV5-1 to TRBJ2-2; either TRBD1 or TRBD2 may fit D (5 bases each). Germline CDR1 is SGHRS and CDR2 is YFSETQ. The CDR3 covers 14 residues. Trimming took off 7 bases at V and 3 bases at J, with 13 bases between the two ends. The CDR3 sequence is CASLRDGDTGELFF. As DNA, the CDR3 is TGCGCCAGCCTCCGGGACGGAGACACCGGGGAGCTGTTTTTT.

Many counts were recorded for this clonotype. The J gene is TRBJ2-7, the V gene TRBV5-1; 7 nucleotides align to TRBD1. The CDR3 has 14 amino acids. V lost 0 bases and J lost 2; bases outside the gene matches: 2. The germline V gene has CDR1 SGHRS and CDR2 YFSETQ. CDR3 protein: CASSLEQGTYEQYF. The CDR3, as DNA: TGCGCCAGCAGCTTGGAACAGGGGACCTACGAGCAGTACTTC.

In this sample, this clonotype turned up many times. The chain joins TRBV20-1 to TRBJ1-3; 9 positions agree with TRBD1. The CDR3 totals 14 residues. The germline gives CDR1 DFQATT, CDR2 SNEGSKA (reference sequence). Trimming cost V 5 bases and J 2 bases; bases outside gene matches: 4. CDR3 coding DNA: TGCAGTGCTGGTACAGGGGGCACTGGAAACACCATATATTTT. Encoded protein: CSAGTGGTGNTIYF.

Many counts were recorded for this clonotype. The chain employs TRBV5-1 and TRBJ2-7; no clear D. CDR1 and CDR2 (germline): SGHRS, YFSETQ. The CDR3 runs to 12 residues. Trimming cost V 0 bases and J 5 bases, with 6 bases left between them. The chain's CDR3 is CASSLVGNEQYF. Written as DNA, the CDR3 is TGCGCCAGCAGCTTGGTGGGAAACGAGCAGTACTTC.